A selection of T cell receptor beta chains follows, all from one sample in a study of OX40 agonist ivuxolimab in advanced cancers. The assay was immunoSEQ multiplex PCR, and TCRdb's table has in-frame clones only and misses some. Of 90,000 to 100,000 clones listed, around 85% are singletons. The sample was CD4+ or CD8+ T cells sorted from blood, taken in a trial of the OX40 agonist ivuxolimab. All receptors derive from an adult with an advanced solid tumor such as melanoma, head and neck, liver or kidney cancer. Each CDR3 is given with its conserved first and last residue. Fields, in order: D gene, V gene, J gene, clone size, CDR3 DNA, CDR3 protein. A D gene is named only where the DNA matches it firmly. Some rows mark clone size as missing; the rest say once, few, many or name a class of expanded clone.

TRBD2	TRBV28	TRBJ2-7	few	TGTGCCAGCAGTTCCTTTCCCGGGACTAGCGGAACCTACGAGCAGTACTTC	CASSSFPGTSGTYEQYF
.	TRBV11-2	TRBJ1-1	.	TGTGCCAGCAGCTCCAATCGGGGGCGGTGGGGTGAAGCTTTCTTT	CASSSNRGRWGEAFF
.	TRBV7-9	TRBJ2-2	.	TGTGCCAGCAGCTTAGAAAGGCTGGGTTACGCCGGGGAGCTGTTTTTT	CASSLERLGYAGELFF
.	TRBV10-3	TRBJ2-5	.	TGTGCCATCAGAAGGCAGGGTGGAGAGACCCAGTACTTC	CAIRRQGGETQYF
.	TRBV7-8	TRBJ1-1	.	TGTGCCAGCAGCTTAGGGGCTTGGGACCGTGAAGCTTTCTTT	CASSLGAWDREAFF
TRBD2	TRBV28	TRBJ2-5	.	TGTGCCAGCAGAAAGGGGCTAGCGGGATCTCAAGAGACCCAGTACTTC	CASRKGLAGSQETQYF
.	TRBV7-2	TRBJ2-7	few	TGTGCCAGCAGCTCCGGTCTCGAGCAGTACTTC	CASSSGLEQYF
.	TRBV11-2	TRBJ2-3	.	TGTGCCAGCAGCTTAAACCCAGGAGATACGCAGTATTTT	CASSLNPGDTQYF
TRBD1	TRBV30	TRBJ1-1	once	TGTGCCTGGAGTACTCAGGGGGACACTGAAGCTTTCTTT	CAWSTQGDTEAFF
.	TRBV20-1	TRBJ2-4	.	TGCAGTGCTTACACCCAAAACATTCAGTACTTC	CSAYTQNIQYF
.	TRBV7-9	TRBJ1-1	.	TGTGCCGGCGACTCTGGGGGCAGGAACACTGAAGCTTTCTTT	CAGDSGGRNTEAFF
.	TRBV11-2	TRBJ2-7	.	TGTGCCAGCAGCAAAAGGCGGATCTCCTACGAGCAGTACTTC	CASSKRRISYEQYF
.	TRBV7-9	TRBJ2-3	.	TGTGCCAGCAGCCTGAACGGGAGAACAGATACGCAGTATTTT	CASSLNGRTDTQYF
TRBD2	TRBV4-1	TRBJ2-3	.	TGCGCCAGCAGCCAAGAAAGCCAGGCTAGCGGGGCCACAGATACGCAGTATTTT	CASSQESQASGATDTQYF
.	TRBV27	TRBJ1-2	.	TGTGCCAGCAGACCTCAGGGGACGGTGGGCTACACCTTC	CASRPQGTVGYTF
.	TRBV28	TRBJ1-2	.	TGTGCCAGCAGTCAGATCAGGGGTAGCTACACCTTC	CASSQIRGSYTF
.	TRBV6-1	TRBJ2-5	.	TGTGCCAGCAGTCTCGTCTGGGGGGAGACCCAGTACTTC	CASSLVWGETQYF
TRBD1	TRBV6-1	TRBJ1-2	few	TGTGCCAGCAGCCTGGACAGGGATGGCTACACCTTC	CASSLDRDGYTF
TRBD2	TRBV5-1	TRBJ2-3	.	TGCGCCAGCAGAAGAGCTAGCGGAGTCGGAAAGACAGATACGCAGTATTTT	CASRRASGVGKTDTQYF
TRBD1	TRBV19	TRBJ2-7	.	TGTGCCAGTAGTATCCAGGGACAGGGATACGAGCAGTACTTC	CASSIQGQGYEQYF
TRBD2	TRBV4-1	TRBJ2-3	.	TGCGCCAGCAGCCAAGATGGCGGACTAGCGGGGACTCTCAGCACAGATACGCAGTATTTT	CASSQDGGLAGTLSTDTQYF
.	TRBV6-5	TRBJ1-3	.	TGTGCCAGCAGTTTCGACAGCTCTGGAAACACCATATATTTT	CASSFDSSGNTIYF
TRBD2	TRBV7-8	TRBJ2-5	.	TGTGCCAGCAGCCCCCGCCTAGCGGGGGCACATTATGAGGAGACCCAGTACTTC	CASSPRLAGAHYEETQYF
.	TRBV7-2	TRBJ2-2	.	TGTGCCAGCAGCACCCTCACCGGGGAGCTGTTTTTT	CASSTLTGELFF
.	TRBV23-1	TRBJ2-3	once	TGCGCCAGCAGTCAATTTGGAGTCGGGCAGGTAAGAGATACGCAGTATTTT	CASSQFGVGQVRDTQYF
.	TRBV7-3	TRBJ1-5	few	TGTGCCAGCAGCCCGGGCTTCACGTATTCGGAATACAGCAATCAGCCCCAGCATTTT	CASSPGFTYSEYSNQPQHF
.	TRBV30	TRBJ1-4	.	TGTGCCTGGAGCGGCGGGACCGCGGCAGAAAAACTGTTTTTT	CAWSGGTAAEKLFF
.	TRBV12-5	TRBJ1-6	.	TGTGCTAGTGGTTTGGTCCGACACGTTAATTCACCCCTCCACTTT	CASGLVRHVNSPLHF
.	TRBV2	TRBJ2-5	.	TGTGCCAGCACACCCCAAGAGACCCAGTACTTC	CASTPQETQYF
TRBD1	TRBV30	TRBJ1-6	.	TGTGCCTGGACACGGACAGGGGGATCACCCCTCCACTTT	CAWTRTGGSPLHF
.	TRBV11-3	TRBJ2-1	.	TGTGCCAGCAGCCTGGGGACTGATCGTCAGCAGTTCTTC	CASSLGTDRQQFF
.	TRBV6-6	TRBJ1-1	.	TGTGCCAGCAGTTACTCGGCAGGGGCCCACGGAACTGAAGCTTTCTTT	CASSYSAGAHGTEAFF
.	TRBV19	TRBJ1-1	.	TGTGCCAGTAGTATTGAGGGGCTGAACACTGAAGCTTTCTTT	CASSIEGLNTEAFF
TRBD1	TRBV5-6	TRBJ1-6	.	TGTGCCAGCAGCTTGAGGACAGGGGTTAAGTCACCCCTCCACTTT	CASSLRTGVKSPLHF
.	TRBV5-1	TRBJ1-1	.	TGCGCCAGCAGCTTGACACCGAACACTGAAGCTTTCTTT	CASSLTPNTEAFF
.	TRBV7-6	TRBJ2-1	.	TGTGCCAGCAGCCGGGACTGGAAGGCCTACAATGAGCAGTTCTTC	CASSRDWKAYNEQFF
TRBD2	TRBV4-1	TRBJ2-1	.	TGCGCCAGCAGCCAGATCTCGAGACTAGCGGAGCAGTTCTTC	CASSQISRLAEQFF
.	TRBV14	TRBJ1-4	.	TGTGCCAGCAGCCCCCTCGGGGGGGGATTAAGGGAAAAACTGTTTTTT	CASSPLGGGLREKLFF
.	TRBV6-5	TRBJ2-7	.	TGTGCCAGCAGTTACTCGGACAGTTTCTACGAGCAGTACTTC	CASSYSDSFYEQYF
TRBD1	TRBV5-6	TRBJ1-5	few	TGTGCCAGCAGCTCTACAGGGGGCGGGCAGCCCCAGCATTTT	CASSSTGGGQPQHF
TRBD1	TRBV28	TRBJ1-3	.	TGTGCCAGCAGTCCCGGGACAGCGAACTCTGGAAACACCATATATTTT	CASSPGTANSGNTIYF
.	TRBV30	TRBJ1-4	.	TGTGCCTGGGCTTGGGGCGCAACTAATGAAAAACTGTTTTTT	CAWAWGATNEKLFF
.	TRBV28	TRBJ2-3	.	TGTGCCAGCAGTCTCCCAGCGGAGAAAAGCACAGATACGCAGTATTTT	CASSLPAEKSTDTQYF
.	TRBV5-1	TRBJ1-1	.	TGCGCCAGCAGCTTCGTCGGGGGACAAACTGAAGCTTTCTTT	CASSFVGGQTEAFF
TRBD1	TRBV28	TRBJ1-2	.	TGTGCCAGCAGCCCGGGACAGGGGGTCCGGGGCTACACCTTC	CASSPGQGVRGYTF
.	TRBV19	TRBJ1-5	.	TGTGCCAGTAGTATGGGGGCCCAAGTAGGGCCCCAGCATTTT	CASSMGAQVGPQHF